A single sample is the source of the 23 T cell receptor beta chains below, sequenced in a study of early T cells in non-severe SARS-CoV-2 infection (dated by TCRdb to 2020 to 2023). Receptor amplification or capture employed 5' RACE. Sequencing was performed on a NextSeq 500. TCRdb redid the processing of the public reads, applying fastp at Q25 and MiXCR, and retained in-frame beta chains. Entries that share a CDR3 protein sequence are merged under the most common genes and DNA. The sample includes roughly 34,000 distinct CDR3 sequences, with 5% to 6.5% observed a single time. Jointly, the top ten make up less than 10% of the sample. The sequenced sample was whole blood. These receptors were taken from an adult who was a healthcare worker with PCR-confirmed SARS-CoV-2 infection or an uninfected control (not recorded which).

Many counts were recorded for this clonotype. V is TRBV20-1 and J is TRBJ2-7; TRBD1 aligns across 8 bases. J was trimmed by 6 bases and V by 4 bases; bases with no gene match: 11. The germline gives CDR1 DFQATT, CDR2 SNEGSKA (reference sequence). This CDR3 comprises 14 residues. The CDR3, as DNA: TGCAGTGCTATCTTCGGACAGGGTCGGGGCGAGCAGTACTTC. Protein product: CSAIFGQGRGEQYF.

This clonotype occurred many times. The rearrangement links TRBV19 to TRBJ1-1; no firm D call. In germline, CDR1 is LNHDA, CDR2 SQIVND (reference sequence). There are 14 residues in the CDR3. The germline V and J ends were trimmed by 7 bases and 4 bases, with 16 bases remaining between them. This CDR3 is CASTMGIIPTEAFF. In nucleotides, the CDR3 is TGTGCCAGTACCATGGGAATCATCCCCACTGAAGCTTTCTTT.

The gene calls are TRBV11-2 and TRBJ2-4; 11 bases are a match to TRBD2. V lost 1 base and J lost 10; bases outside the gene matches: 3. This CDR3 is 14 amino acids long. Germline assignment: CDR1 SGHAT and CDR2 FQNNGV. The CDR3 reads CASSLGLAGKIQYF. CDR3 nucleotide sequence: TGTGCCAGCAGCTTAGGACTAGCGGGGAAGATTCAGTACTTC.

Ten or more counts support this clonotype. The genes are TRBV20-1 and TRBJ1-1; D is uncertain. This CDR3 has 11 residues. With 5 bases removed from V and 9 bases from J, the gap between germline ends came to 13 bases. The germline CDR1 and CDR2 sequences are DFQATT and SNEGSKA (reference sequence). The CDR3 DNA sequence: TGCAGTGCTGACGGAACGGTGAAAGCTTTCTTT. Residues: CSADGTVKAFF.

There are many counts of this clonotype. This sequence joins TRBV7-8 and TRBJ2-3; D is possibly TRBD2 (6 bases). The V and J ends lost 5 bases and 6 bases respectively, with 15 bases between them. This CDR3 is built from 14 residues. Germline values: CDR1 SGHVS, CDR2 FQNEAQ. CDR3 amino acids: CASSQEPGRDTQYF. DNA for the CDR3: TGTGCCAGCAGCCAAGAGCCTGGGAGGGATACGCAGTATTTT. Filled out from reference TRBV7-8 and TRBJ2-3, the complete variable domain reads GAGVSQSPRYKVAKRGQDVALRCDPISGHVSLFWYQQALGQGPEFLTYFQNEAQLDKSGLPSDRFFAERPEGSVSTLKIQRTQQEDSAVYLCASSQEPGRDTQYFGPGTRLTVL.

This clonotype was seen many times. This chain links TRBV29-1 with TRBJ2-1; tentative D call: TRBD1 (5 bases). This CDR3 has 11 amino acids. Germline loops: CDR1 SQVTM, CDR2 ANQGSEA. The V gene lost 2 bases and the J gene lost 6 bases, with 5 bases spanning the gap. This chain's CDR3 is CSVERGNEQFF. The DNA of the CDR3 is TGCAGCGTTGAAAGGGGCAATGAGCAGTTCTTC.

Here the CDR3 reads CASSPAQAGGAFQETQYF. DNA for the CDR3: TGTGCCAGCAGCCCAGCCCAAGCCGGGGGGGCCTTCCAAGAGACCCAGTACTTC. This chain connects TRBV11-2 to TRBJ2-5; 8 positions match TRBD2. The V segment lost 5 bases and the J segment 1 base; nucleotides outside the gene matches: 15. The CDR3 spans 18 residues. CDR1 is SGHAT, CDR2 FQNNGV, per germline.

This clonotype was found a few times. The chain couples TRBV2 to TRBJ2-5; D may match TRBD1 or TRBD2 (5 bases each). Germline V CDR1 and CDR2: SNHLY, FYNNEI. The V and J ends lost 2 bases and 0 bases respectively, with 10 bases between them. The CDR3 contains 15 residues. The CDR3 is CASSEPGTDQETQYF. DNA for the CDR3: TGTGCCAGCAGTGAACCGGGGACGGACCAAGAGACCCAGTACTTC. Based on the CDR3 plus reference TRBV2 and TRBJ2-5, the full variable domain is EPEVTQTPSHQVTQMGQEVILRCVPISNHLYFYWYRQILGQKVEFLVSFYNNEISEKSEIFDDQFSVERPDGSNFTLKIRSTKLEDSAMYFCASSEPGTDQETQYFGPGTRLLVL.

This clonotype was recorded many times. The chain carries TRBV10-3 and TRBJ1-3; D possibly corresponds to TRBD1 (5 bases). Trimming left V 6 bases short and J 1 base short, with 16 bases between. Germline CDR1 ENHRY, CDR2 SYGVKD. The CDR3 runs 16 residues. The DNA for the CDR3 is TGTGCCATCAGGGATTCGACAGCGCGATCTGGAAACACCATATATTTT. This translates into CAIRDSTARSGNTIYF.

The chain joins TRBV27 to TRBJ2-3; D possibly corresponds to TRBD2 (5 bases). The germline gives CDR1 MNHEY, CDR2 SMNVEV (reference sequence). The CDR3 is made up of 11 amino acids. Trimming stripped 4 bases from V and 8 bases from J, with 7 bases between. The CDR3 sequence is CASSSRGTQYF. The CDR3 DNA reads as TGTGCCAGCAGTTCTCGGGGTACGCAGTATTTT.

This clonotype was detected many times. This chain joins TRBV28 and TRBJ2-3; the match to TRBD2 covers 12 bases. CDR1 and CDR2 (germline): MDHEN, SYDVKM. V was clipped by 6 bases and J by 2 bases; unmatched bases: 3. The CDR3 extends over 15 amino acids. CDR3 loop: CASRRTSGATDTQYF. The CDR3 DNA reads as TGTGCCAGCAGAAGGACTAGCGGGGCCACAGATACGCAGTATTTT.

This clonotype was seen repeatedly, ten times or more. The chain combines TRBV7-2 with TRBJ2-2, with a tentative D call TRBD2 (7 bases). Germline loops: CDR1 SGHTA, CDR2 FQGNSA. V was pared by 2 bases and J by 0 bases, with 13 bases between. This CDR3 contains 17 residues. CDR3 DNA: TGTGCCAGCAGCTTATGGGCGGGGGCTACGAACACCGGGGAGCTGTTTTTT. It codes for CASSLWAGATNTGELFF. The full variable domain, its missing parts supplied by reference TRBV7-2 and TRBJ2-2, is GAGVSQSPSNKVTEKGKDVELRCDPISGHTALYWYRQSLGQGLEFLIYFQGNSAPDKSGLPSDRFSAERTGGSVSTLTIQRTQQEDSAVYLCASSLWAGATNTGELFFGEGSRLTVL.

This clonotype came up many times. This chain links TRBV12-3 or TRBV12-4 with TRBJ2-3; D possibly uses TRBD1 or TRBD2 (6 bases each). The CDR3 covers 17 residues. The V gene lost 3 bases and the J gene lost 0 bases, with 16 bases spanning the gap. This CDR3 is CASSFLGGPSSTDTQYF. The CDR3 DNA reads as TGTGCCAGCAGTTTCCTTGGGGGGCCGTCTAGCACAGATACGCAGTATTTT.

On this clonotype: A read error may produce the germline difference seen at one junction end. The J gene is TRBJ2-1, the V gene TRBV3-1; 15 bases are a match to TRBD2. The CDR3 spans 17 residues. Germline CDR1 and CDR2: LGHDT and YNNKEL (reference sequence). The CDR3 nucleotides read TGTACCAGCAGCCACCCGGGACTAGCGGGGGGATACAATGAGCAGTTCTTC. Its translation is CTSSHPGLAGGYNEQFF.

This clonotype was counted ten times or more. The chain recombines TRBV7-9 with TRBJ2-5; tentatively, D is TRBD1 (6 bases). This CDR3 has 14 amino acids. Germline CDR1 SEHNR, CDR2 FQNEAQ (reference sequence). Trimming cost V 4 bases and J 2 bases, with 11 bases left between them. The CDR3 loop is CASSYRTEQETQYF. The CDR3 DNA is TGTGCCAGCAGCTACCGGACAGAACAAGAGACCCAGTACTTC.

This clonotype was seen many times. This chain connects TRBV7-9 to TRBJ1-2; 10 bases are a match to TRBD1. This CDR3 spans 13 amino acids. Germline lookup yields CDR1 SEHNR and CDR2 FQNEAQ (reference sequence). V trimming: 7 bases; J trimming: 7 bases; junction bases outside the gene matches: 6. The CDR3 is CASTPTGGLGYTF. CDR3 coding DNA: TGTGCCAGCACCCCGACAGGGGGCCTTGGCTACACCTTC.

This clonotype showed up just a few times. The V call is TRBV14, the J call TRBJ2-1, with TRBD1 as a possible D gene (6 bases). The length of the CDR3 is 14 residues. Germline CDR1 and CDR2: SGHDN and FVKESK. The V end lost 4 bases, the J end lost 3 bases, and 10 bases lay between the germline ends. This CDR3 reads CASSPDRSYNEQFF. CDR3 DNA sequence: TGTGCCAGCAGCCCTGACAGGAGCTACAATGAGCAGTTCTTC.

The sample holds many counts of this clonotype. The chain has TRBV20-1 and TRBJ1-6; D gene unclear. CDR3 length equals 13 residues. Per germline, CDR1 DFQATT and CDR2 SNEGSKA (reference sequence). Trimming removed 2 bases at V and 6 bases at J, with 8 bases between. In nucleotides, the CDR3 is TGCAGTGCTAGAAAGGGTTCTAATTCACCCCTCCACTTT. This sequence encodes CSARKGSNSPLHF.

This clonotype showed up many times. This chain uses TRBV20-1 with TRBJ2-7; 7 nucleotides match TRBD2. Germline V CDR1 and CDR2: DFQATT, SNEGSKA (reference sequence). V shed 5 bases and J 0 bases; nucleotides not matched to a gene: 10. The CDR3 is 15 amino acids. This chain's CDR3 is CSAPAAGPTSYEQYF. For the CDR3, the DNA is TGCAGTGCTCCTGCAGCGGGGCCCACCTCCTACGAGCAGTACTTC.

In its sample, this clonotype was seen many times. This chain's CDR3 is CASSSTGWEYEQYF. The CDR3 DNA follows: TGTGCCAGCAGCTCGACAGGGTGGGAGTACGAGCAGTACTTC. V is TRBV27 and J is TRBJ2-7; 7 bases match TRBD1. The germline gives CDR1 MNHEY, CDR2 SMNVEV (reference sequence). The length of the CDR3 is 14 residues. The V segment lost 6 bases and the J segment 4 bases; nucleotides outside the gene matches: 9.

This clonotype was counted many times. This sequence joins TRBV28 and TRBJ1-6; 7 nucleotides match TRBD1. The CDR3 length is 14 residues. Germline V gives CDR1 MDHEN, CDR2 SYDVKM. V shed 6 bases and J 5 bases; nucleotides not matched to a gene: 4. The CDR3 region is CASRPDRDNSPLHF. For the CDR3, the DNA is TGTGCCAGCAGGCCCGACAGGGATAATTCACCCCTCCACTTT.

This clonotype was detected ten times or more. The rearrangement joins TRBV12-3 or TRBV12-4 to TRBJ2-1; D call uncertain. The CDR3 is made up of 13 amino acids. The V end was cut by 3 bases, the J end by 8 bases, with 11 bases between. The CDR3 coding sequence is TGTGCCAGCAGTTTGAACTACGTGGATGAGCAGTTCTTC. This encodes CASSLNYVDEQFF.

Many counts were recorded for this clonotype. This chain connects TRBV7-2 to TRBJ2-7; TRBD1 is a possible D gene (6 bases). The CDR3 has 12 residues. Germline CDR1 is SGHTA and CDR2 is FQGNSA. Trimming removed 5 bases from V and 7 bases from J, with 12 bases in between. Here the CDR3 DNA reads TGTGCCAGCAGCCTTTGGGGGCGGGAGCAGTACTTC. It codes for CASSLWGREQYF.